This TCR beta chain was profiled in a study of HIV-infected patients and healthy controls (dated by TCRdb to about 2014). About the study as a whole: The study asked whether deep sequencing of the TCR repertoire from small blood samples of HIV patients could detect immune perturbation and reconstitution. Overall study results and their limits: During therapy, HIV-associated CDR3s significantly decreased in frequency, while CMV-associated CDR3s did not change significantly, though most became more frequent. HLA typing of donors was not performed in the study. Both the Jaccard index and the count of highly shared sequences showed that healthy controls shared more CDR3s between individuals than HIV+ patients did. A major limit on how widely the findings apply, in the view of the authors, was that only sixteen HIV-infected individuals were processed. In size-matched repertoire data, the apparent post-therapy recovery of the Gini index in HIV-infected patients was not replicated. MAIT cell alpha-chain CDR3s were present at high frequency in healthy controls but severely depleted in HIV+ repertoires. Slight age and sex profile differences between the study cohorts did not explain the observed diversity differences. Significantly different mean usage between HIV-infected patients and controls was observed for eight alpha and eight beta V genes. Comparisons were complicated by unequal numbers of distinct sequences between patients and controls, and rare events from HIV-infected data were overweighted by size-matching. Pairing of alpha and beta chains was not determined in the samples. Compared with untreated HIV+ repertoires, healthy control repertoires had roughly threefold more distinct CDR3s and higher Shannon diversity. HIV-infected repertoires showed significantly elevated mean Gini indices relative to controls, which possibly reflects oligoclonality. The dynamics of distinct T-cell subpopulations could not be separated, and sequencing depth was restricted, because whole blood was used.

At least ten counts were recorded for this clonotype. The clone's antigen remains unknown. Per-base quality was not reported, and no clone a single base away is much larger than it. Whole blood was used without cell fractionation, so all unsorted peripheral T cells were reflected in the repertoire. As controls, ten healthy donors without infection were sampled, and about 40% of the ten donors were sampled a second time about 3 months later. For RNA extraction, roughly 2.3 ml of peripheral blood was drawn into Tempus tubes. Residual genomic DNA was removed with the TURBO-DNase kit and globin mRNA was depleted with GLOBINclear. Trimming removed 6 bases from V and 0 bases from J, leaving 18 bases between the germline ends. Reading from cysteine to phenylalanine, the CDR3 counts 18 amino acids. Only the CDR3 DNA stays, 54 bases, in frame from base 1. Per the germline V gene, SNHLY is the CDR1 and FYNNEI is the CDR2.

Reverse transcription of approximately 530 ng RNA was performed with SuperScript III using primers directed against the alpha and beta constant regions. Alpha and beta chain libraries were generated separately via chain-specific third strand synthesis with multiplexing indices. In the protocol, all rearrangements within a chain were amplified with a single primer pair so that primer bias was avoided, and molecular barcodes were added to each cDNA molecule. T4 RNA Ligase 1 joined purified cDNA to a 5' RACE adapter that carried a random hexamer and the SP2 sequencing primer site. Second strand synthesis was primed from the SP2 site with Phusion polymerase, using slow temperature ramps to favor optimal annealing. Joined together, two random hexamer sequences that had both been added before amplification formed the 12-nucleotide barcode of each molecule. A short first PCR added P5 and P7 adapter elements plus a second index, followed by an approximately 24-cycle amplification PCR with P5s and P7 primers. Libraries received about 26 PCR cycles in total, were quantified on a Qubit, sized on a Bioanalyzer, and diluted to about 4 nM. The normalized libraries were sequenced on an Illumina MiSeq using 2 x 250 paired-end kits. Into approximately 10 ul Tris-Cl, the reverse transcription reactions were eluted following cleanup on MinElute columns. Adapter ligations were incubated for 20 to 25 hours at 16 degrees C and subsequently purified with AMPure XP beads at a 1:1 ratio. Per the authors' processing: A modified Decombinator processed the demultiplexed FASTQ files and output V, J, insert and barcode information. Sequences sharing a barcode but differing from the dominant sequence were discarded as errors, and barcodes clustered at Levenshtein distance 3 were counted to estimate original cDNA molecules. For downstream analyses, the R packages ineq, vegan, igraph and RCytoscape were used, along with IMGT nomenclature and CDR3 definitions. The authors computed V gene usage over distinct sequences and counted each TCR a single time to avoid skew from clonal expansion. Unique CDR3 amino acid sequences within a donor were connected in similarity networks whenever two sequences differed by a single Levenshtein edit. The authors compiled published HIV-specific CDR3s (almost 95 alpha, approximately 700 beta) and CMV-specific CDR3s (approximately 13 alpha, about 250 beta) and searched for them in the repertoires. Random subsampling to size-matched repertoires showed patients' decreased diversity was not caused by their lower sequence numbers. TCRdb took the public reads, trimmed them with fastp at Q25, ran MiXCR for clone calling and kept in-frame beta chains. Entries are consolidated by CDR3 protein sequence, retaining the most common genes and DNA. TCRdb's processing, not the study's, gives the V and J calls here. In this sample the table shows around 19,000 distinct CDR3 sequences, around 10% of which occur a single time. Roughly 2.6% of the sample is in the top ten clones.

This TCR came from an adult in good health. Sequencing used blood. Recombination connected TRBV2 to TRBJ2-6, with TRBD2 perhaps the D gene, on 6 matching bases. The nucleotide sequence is TGTGCCAGCAGCGCTAGCCTAGCGCCCAGCTCTGGGGCCAACGTCCTGACTTTC. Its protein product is CASSASLAPSSGANVLTF.